This T cell receptor beta chain came from a study of blood T cell repertoires in COVID-19. About the research overall: The United States, Italy and Spain supplied acute and convalescent COVID-19 samples.

Per the original methods: Scientists estimated how many nucleated cells there were by amplifying reference gene primers. Generated by immunoSEQ multiplex PCR, the TCRdb table keeps only in-frame clones and is missing some. D and trimming come from the DNA, and the V and J calls and clone size come from that table. The table shows 350,000 or so clones, with around 87% occurring only once. A Seattle source enrolled patients during active infection and followed them longitudinally. The CDR3 loop spans 15 amino acids. The trim removed 0 bases at V and 5 bases at J, leaving 5 bases unmatched. CDR1 is SGHRS and CDR2 is YFSETQ in the germline V gene.

The sample was peripheral blood. The chain is built from TRBV5-1 and TRBJ1-5; 7 bases agree with TRBD1. This TCR was recovered from a woman aged 25 to 39 with COVID-19, enrolled during active disease. CDR3 residues: CASSLEGAGHQPQHF. CDR3 in DNA: TGCGCCAGCAGCTTGGAGGGGGCAGGTCATCAGCCCCAGCATTTT.